This T cell receptor beta chain was captured in a study of Graves' ophthalmopathy and Graves' hyperthyroidism. Germline V CDR1 and CDR2: LGHDT, YNNKEL (reference sequence). The CDR3 has 13 amino acids. Between the trimmed V and J ends, which lost 7 bases and 5 bases, there was a span of 14 bases. No donor had other autoimmune disease, uncontrolled infection, pregnancy or lactation. An approximately 10 ml volume of fresh peripheral blood provided the PBMCs. From RNA, the CDR3 regions of TCR beta chains were amplified and sequenced. Second-round multiplex PCR followed a first-round RT-PCR using HTBI primers. TCRdb recomputed calls from the multiplex PCR reads with MiXCR, one row per CDR3 protein. The data show 450,000 or so distinct CDR3 sequences, roughly an eighth seen once. Findings of the study overall: A majority of expanded thyroid clonotypes exceeding 0.001 frequency were likewise present in blood.

This clonotype occurred many times. Its specificity is unknown. Sequenced sample: blood. The sequence was obtained from a woman aged 25 to 39 with Graves' ophthalmopathy. The V and J genes are TRBV3-1 and TRBJ1-1, with D perhaps TRBD1 (5 bases). The CDR3 DNA reads as TGTGCCAGCACGGCAGGGAGTGGGACTGAAGCTTTCTTT. Residues: CASTAGSGTEAFF.